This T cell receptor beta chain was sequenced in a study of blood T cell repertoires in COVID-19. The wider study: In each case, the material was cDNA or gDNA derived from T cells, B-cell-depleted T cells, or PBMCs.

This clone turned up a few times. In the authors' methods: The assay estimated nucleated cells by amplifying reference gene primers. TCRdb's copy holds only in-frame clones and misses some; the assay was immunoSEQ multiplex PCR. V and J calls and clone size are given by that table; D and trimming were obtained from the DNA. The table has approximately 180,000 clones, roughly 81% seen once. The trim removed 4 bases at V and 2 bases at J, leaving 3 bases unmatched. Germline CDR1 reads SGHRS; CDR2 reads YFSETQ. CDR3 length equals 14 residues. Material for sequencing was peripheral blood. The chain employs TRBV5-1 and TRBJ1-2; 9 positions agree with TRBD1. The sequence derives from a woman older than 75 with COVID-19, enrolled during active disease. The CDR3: CASSPTGGNYGYTF. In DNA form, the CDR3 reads TGCGCCAGCAGCCCGACAGGGGGGAACTATGGCTACACCTTC.